The 29 T cell receptor beta chains presented below share a single source sample, sequenced in a study of blood T cells in healthy people across ages. A J-beta primer mix and a sample-barcoded 5' primer were used in a second PCR of roughly 6 to 11 cycles. Via MiXCR, TCRdb re-called the 5' RACE reads, giving one row per CDR3 protein. The table includes 750,000 or so distinct CDR3 sequences, 25% detected once. These data were also reused for a study on T cells of mothers and their children.

The material sequenced was blood. The receptors were gathered from a boy younger than 18 in good health.

The chain has TRBV7-2 and TRBJ2-1; D possibly uses TRBD1 or TRBD2 (5 bases each). The V gene lost 0 bases and the J gene lost 2 bases, with 8 bases spanning the gap. This CDR3 has 15 residues. Germline V lookup: CDR1 SGHTA, CDR2 FQGNSA. CDR3 bases: TGTGCCAGCAGCTTAGCGGGGGTTACCTACAATGAGCAGTTCTTC. This translates into CASSLAGVTYNEQFF.

This clonotype was recorded a few times. As DNA, the CDR3 is TGCAGTGCTAGAGGACGGGCGGAGGATGAGCAGTTCTTC. Its translation is CSARGRAEDEQFF. This chain connects TRBV20-1 to TRBJ2-5, with D possibly being TRBD2 (5 bases). The J call is doubtful: the DNA matches TRBJ2-1 better. Germline V gives CDR1 DFQATT, CDR2 SNEGSKA (reference sequence). This CDR3 is built from 13 residues.

The chain combines TRBV20-1 with TRBJ2-5; tentatively, D is TRBD1 (6 bases). Germline lookup yields CDR1 DFQATT and CDR2 SNEGSKA (reference sequence). V gave up 3 bases and J gave up 7 bases, with 15 bases separating them. This CDR3 comprises 13 residues. This CDR3 is CSASPMGAVTQYF. The CDR3 bases are TGCAGTGCTAGCCCGATGGGGGCGGTGACCCAGTACTTC.

The chain uses TRBV10-3 and TRBJ1-2; possibly TRBD1 for D (6 bases). V shed 2 bases and J shed 8 bases, with 18 bases lying between them. This CDR3 has 15 residues. Germline CDR1 is ENHRY and CDR2 is SYGVKD. The CDR3 sequence: CAISEQGSGTGGYTF. The CDR3 bases are TGTGCCATCAGTGAGCAGGGGAGTGGGACTGGCGGCTACACCTTC.

CDR3 nucleotide sequence: TGCAGCGTTGAGGCAGGGGGCCACGAGCAGTACTTC. This gives the protein CSVEAGGHEQYF. This sequence joins TRBV29-1 and TRBJ2-7; TRBD1 agrees at 8 bases. V dropped 3 bases and J dropped 5; count of bases not matched to a gene: 3. Germline CDR1 SQVTM, CDR2 ANQGSEA. This CDR3 has 12 residues.

This clonotype has just a few counts. This chain joins TRBV5-1 and TRBJ2-5, with D possibly TRBD2 on 5 matching bases. V gave up 5 bases and J gave up 5 bases, with 16 bases separating them. CDR3 length: 14 residues. Per germline, CDR1 SGHRS and CDR2 YFSETQ. The CDR3 DNA follows: TGCGCCAGCAGGGACGACCCGGGAACGGAGACCCAGTACTTC. It is translated as CASRDDPGTETQYF.

This sequence joins TRBV24-1 and TRBJ1-2; 8 nucleotides agree with TRBD1. CDR1 is KGHDR, CDR2 SFDVKD, per germline. J was trimmed by 0 bases and V by 5 bases; bases with no gene match: 13. This CDR3 is 18 amino acids long. The CDR3 region has the DNA TGTGCCACCAGTGGCGGGACAGGCCGCACCGATGCTAACTATGGCTACACCTTC. Translation: CATSGGTGRTDANYGYTF.

The V call is TRBV28, the J call TRBJ1-5; a weak D match, TRBD1 (6 bases). Germline CDR1 MDHEN, CDR2 SYDVKM. V lost 5 bases to trimming and J lost 3 bases, with 14 bases between them. This CDR3 is built from 15 residues. CDR3 sequence (DNA): TGTGCCAGCAGTGTTAATGGACAGTCCAATCAGCCCCAGCATTTT. This translates into CASSVNGQSNQPQHF.

The chain is built from TRBV7-2 and TRBJ1-6, with no clear D. Germline CDR1 is SGHTA and CDR2 is FQGNSA. Trimming stripped 1 base from V and 6 bases from J, with 10 bases between. CDR3 length: 15 residues. CDR3: CASSLGLGVNSPLHF. The CDR3 DNA is TGTGCCAGCAGCTTAGGACTCGGGGTTAATTCACCCCTCCACTTT.

This clonotype has only a few counts. The chain links TRBV5-1 to TRBJ2-1, with D possibly TRBD2 on 6 matching bases. This CDR3 is 15 amino acids long. Trimming shortened V by 0 bases and J by 3 bases, and 10 bases separated the two germline ends. The germline CDR1 and CDR2 sequences are SGHRS and YFSETQ. CDR3: CASSLGLDHYNEQFF. As DNA, the CDR3 is TGCGCCAGCAGCTTGGGACTAGATCACTACAATGAGCAGTTCTTC.

There are a few counts of this clonotype. The gene calls are TRBV5-5 and TRBJ1-1; D remains unclear. The CDR3 contains 14 residues. The V end lost 1 base, the J end lost 0 bases, and 7 bases lay between the germline ends. Germline V gene lookup returns CDR1 SGHKS and CDR2 YYEKEE (reference sequence). The CDR3 region has the DNA TGTGCCAGCAGCTTGAATCCGATGAACACTGAAGCTTTCTTT. Its protein is CASSLNPMNTEAFF.

This clonotype was counted a few times. The CDR3 loop reads CASSATSAYEQYF. The CDR3 DNA follows: TGTGCCAGCTCTGCGACTAGTGCCTACGAGCAGTACTTC. This chain joins TRBV7-9 and TRBJ2-7; the D gene is possibly TRBD2 (6 bases). Trimming cost V 8 bases and J 2 bases, with 13 bases left between them. Germline V gives CDR1 SEHNR, CDR2 FQNEAQ (reference sequence). The CDR3 contains 13 residues.

Ten or more counts support this clonotype. The CDR3 DNA reads as TGTGCCATCAGTGAGAGCGGGGGACAAGAGACCCAGTACTTC. Protein: CAISESGGQETQYF. The chain has TRBV10-3 and TRBJ2-5; TRBD2 matches 8 bases. Germline CDR1 is ENHRY and CDR2 is SYGVKD. V was clipped by 2 bases and J by 2 bases; unmatched bases: 1. The CDR3 is made up of 14 amino acids.

The rearrangement links TRBV4-2 to TRBJ1-4; D ambiguous. The ends were cut back, 1 base at V and 8 bases at J, with 11 bases in the middle. This CDR3 has 14 residues. CDR1 is LGHNA and CDR2 is YNFKEQ in the germline V gene. The DNA of the CDR3 is TGTGCCAGCAGCCAAGTCCCCAAAGGGGAAAAACTGTTTTTT. This codes for CASSQVPKGEKLFF.

This clonotype was recorded a few times. This rearrangement joins TRBV11-1 to TRBJ2-5; D call uncertain. In germline, CDR1 is SGHAT, CDR2 FQDESV (reference sequence). V lost 4 bases and J 4 bases, leaving 13 bases between the germline ends. CDR3 length: 14 residues. For the CDR3, the DNA is TGTGCCAGCAGCTATGGTAGTGACGTAGAGACCCAGTACTTC. Its protein is CASSYGSDVETQYF.

In its sample, this clonotype was seen a few times. The genes are TRBV29-1 and TRBJ1-1; no reliable D call. The ends were cut back, 1 base at V and 0 bases at J, with 12 bases in the middle. The CDR3 spans 15 residues. Germline values: CDR1 SQVTM, CDR2 ANQGSEA. Written as DNA, the CDR3 is TGCAGCGTTGAAGGGCAAGTCGGATTGAACACTGAAGCTTTCTTT. Translating it yields CSVEGQVGLNTEAFF.

This clonotype has a handful of counts. The chain recombines TRBV20-1 with TRBJ2-5; TRBD2 might be the D (5 bases). Germline CDR1 is DFQATT and CDR2 is SNEGSKA (reference sequence). Trimming pared 6 bases from V and 5 bases from J, leaving 22 bases between. This CDR3 contains 15 residues. The CDR3 region is CSAPASMAGGETQYF. In DNA form, the CDR3 reads TGCAGTGCGCCGGCCTCGATGGCCGGAGGCGAGACCCAGTACTTC.

This clonotype has a count of ten or more. V usage is TRBV27 and J usage is TRBJ2-1; D unresolved. Looked up from germline, CDR1 is MNHEY and CDR2 is SMNVEV (reference sequence). The germline V and J ends were trimmed by 6 bases and 2 bases, with 11 bases remaining between them. CDR3 length equals 14 residues. CDR3 DNA sequence: TGTGCCAGCAGAGTTGTTACCGCCTACAATGAGCAGTTCTTC. This gives the protein CASRVVTAYNEQFF.

The rearrangement links TRBV12-3 or TRBV12-4 to TRBJ2-1, with 8 positions matching TRBD2. Trimming at V came to 1 base and at J to 1 base, leaving 3 bases not matched to a gene. This CDR3 has 16 amino acids. CDR3 DNA sequence: TGTGCCAGCAGTTTAGACACTAGCGGTTCCTACAATGAGCAGTTCTTC. Translated, it gives CASSLDTSGSYNEQFF.

In its sample, this clonotype was seen a few times. The chain has TRBV19 and TRBJ2-1; a possible D gene is TRBD2 (5 bases). The CDR3 covers 15 residues. Germline V gene lookup returns CDR1 LNHDA and CDR2 SQIVND (reference sequence). Deletions cut 5 bases from V and 4 bases from J, with 15 bases between. The CDR3 bases are TGTGCCAGTAGTCGTCTAGAGGGAAATTACAATGAGCAGTTCTTC. Amino acid sequence: CASSRLEGNYNEQFF. The entire variable domain, with the rest obtained from reference TRBV19 and TRBJ2-1, is as follows: DGGITQSPKYLFRKEGQNVTLSCEQNLNHDAMYWYRQDPGQGLRLIYYSQIVNDFQKGDIAEGYSVSREKKESFPLTVTSAQKNPTAFYLCASSRLEGNYNEQFFGPGTRLTVL.

This clonotype has more than one count but fewer than ten. The chain recombines TRBV7-9 with TRBJ1-4; TRBD1 is a possible D gene (6 bases). CDR1 and CDR2 (germline): SEHNR, FQNEAQ (reference sequence). The CDR3 totals 15 residues. The V gene lost 5 bases and the J gene lost 5 bases, with 15 bases spanning the gap. Here the CDR3 DNA reads TGTGCCAGCAGCAAAGAAGGGGGGCTCAATGAAAAACTGTTTTTT. It is translated as CASSKEGGLNEKLFF.

This clonotype turned up a few times. This could be a read error, since a much larger clone is one nucleotide away. The chain's CDR3 is CASSTGFWEAFF. Written as DNA, the CDR3 is TGTGCCAGCAGTACGGGGTTTTGGGAAGCTTTCTTT. The V and J genes are TRBV28 and TRBJ1-1, with D unclear. The CDR3 extends over 12 amino acids. Germline V gene lookup returns CDR1 MDHEN and CDR2 SYDVKM. V lost 5 bases, J lost 8 bases, and 12 bases lay in between. The complete variable domain, with remaining parts taken from reference TRBV28 and TRBJ1-1, reads DVKVTQSSRYLVKRTGEKVFLECVQDMDHENMFWYRQDPGLGLRLIYFSYDVKMKEKGDIPEGYSVSREKKERFSLILESASTNQTSMYLCASSTGFWEAFFGQGTRLTVV.

The chain recombines TRBV29-1 with TRBJ2-7, with TRBD2 identical over 8 bases. After removal of 4 bases from V and 5 bases from J, the junction contained 13 bases not matched to a gene. Germline V gives CDR1 SQVTM, CDR2 ANQGSEA. This CDR3 comprises 15 residues. In DNA form, the CDR3 reads TGCAGCGTTGTACTCGGGAGGGCCGGTTCGGACGAGCAGTACTTC. It codes for CSVVLGRAGSDEQYF.

This clonotype has ten or more counts. The rearrangement uses TRBV12-3 or TRBV12-4 and TRBJ2-7, with D perhaps being TRBD1 or TRBD2 (6 bases each). Trimming shortened V by 5 bases and J by 5 bases, and 10 bases separated the two germline ends. CDR3 length equals 12 residues. The CDR3 here is CASSPRGDEQYF. The CDR3 region has the DNA TGTGCCAGCAGTCCTAGGGGGGACGAGCAGTACTTC.

The chain links TRBV28 to TRBJ2-7; the D gene is possibly TRBD2 (6 bases). V was cut by 5 bases and J by 1 base, with 18 bases left in between. This CDR3 has 16 amino acids. Germline-derived CDR1 and CDR2 are MDHEN and SYDVKM. The CDR3 is CASSPAIAGRSYEQYF. The CDR3 DNA is TGTGCCAGCAGTCCAGCTATCGCGGGGCGATCCTACGAGCAGTACTTC.

This clonotype was detected once. V gene TRBV12-3 or TRBV12-4 combines with J gene TRBJ2-5; the D gene could be TRBD1 or TRBD2 (6 bases each). The J call is uncertain, as TRBJ2-7 better fits the DNA end. The CDR3 sequence is 15 residues long. The CDR3 sequence is CASSFRGRSPYEQYF. The CDR3 DNA is TGTGCCAGCAGTTTTAGGGGGAGGAGTCCCTACGAGCAGTACTTC.

This clonotype was recorded a few times. The V gene is TRBV4-2, the J gene TRBJ1-1, with D maybe TRBD1 (5 bases). The germline V and J ends were trimmed by 3 bases and 4 bases, with 9 bases remaining between them. From germline, CDR1 is LGHNA and CDR2 YNFKEQ. This CDR3 region has 13 residues. This CDR3 is CASSHPGITEAFF. The CDR3 DNA reads TGTGCCAGCAGCCACCCAGGGATCACTGAAGCTTTCTTT.

This clonotype was counted a few times. The chain carries TRBV18 and TRBJ1-1, with a weak D call TRBD1 (5 bases). Per germline, CDR1 KGHSH and CDR2 LQKENI. V lost 6 bases and J lost 0, with 14 bases in between. The CDR3 totals 15 residues. The CDR3 reads CASSSQALMNTEAFF. The CDR3, as DNA: TGTGCCAGCTCGTCACAGGCCCTTATGAACACTGAAGCTTTCTTT. Filled out from reference TRBV18 and TRBJ1-1, the complete variable domain reads NAGVMQNPRHLVRRRGQEARLRCSPMKGHSHVYWYRQLPEEGLKFMVYLQKENIIDESGMPKERFSAEFPKEGPSILRIQQVVRGDSAAYFCASSSQALMNTEAFFGQGTRLTVV.

This clonotype has only a few counts. This chain uses TRBV6-2 or TRBV6-3 with TRBJ2-7, with 7 bases matching TRBD2. V was clipped by 1 base and J by 4 bases; unmatched bases: 4. The CDR3 consists of 14 residues. Germline V gene lookup returns CDR1 MNHEY and CDR2 SVGEGT. This chain's CDR3 is CASSYYGGTYEQYF. The CDR3 coding sequence is TGTGCCAGCAGTTACTACGGGGGGACGTACGAGCAGTACTTC.